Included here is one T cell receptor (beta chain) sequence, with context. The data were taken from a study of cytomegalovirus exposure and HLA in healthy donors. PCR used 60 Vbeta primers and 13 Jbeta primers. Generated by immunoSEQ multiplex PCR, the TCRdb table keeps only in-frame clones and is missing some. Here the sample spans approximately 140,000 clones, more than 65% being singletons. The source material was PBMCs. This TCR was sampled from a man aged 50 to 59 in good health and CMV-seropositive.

The CDR3 nucleotides read TGTGCCAGCAGTAAAGGGACAGTCTCCTACGAGCAGTACTTC. Amino acids: CASSKGTVSYEQYF. V is TRBV6-6 and J is TRBJ2-7, with TRBD1 matching 7 bases. The CDR3 has 14 amino acids. The V gene's germline CDR1 is MNHNY and CDR2 SVGAGI (reference sequence). J was trimmed by 0 bases and V by 5 bases; bases with no gene match: 4.